This T cell receptor beta chain stems from a study of OX40 agonist ivuxolimab in advanced cancers. The CDR3 is 13 amino acids. The V gene lost 7 bases and the J gene lost 4 bases, with 16 bases spanning the gap. Germline CDR1 is SQVTM and CDR2 is ANQGSEA. Samples of blood were obtained at baseline, on cycle 4 day 1, and on cycle 7 day 1. The method was immunoSEQ multiplex PCR; TCRdb's version includes in-frame clones alone and lacks a portion of them. The table shows about 93,000 clones, with 91% occurring only once. The sequence derives from an adult with an advanced solid tumor such as melanoma, head and neck, liver or kidney cancer. The V call is TRBV29-1, the J call TRBJ1-1; D perhaps matches TRBD1 (6 bases). This specimen was CD4+ or CD8+ T cells sorted from blood, taken in a trial of the OX40 agonist ivuxolimab. This CDR3 is CSAYREVITEAFF. In DNA, the CDR3 is TGCAGCGCCTACAGGGAGGTGATCACTGAAGCTTTCTTT.